This TCR beta chain was retrieved from a study of blood T cell repertoires in COVID-19. TCRdb's table, derived via immunoSEQ multiplex PCR, lists solely in-frame clones and lacks some. There are fewer than 300,000 clones in the sample; over 70% occur only once, and 3% to 3.5% lies in the top ten. In its sample, this clone was seen once. Germline values: CDR1 MNHEY, CDR2 SVGAGI. The length of the CDR3 is 14 residues. V was clipped by 6 bases and J by 2 bases, with 11 bases between them. V gene TRBV6-5 combines with J gene TRBJ1-3; D is possibly TRBD1 (6 bases). Sample: peripheral blood. This receptor was taken from a woman of 80 years or more with acute or convalescent COVID-19. In nucleotides, the CDR3 is TGTGCCAGCAGCAAACAGGGTACTGGAAACACCATATATTTT. Its translation: CASSKQGTGNTIYF.